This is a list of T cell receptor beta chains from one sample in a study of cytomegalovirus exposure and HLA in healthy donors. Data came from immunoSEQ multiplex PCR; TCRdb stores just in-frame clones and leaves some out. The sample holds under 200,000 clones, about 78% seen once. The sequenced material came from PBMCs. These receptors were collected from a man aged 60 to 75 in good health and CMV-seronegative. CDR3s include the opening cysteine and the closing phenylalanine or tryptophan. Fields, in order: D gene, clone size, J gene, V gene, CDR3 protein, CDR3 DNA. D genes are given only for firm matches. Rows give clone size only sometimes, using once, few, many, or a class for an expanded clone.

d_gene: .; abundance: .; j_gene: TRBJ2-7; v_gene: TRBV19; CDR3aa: CASSIGGTQKSYEQYF; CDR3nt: TGTGCCAGTAGTATAGGAGGGACTCAAAAATCCTACGAGCAGTACTTC
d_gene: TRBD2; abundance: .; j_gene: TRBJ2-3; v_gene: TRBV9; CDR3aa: CASSKTSGRVSSTDTQYF; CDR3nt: TGTGCCAGCAGCAAGACTAGCGGGAGGGTATCTAGCACAGATACGCAGTATTTT
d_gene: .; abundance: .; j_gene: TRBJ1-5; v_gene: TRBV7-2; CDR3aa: CASSLVGRGNQPQNF; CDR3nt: .
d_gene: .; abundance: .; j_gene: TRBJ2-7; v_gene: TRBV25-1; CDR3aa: CASSVQGSYEQYF; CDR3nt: TGTGCCAGCAGTGTCCAGGGGAGTTACGAGCAGTACTTC
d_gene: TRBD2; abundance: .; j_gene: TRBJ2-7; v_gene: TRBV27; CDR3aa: CASSLSTSGSYEQYF; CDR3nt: TGTGCCAGCAGTTTGTCGACTAGCGGGAGCTACGAGCAGTACTTC
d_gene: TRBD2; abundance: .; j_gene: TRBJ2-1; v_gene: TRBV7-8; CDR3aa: CASSLRPLASSYNEQFF; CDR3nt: TGTGCCAGCAGCTTAAGGCCACTAGCGAGCTCCTACAATGAGCAGTTCTTC
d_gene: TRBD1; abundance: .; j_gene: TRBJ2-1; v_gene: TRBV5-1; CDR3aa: CASSSYTGTGGYEQFF; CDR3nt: TGCGCCAGCAGCTCTTATACCGGGACAGGGGGCTATGAGCAGTTCTTC
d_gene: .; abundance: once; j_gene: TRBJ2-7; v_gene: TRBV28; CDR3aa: CASSPPPGSTYEQYF; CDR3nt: TGTGCCAGCTCCCCACCGCCAGGGTCGACCTACGAGCAGTACTTC
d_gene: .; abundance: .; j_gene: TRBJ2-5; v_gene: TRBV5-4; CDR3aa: CASSLWGLQETQYF; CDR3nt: TGTGCCAGCAGCCTATGGGGGCTGCAGGAGACCCAGTACTTC
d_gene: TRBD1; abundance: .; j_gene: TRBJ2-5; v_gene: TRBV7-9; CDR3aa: CASRRQGGETQYF; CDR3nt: TGTGCCAGCAGAAGACAGGGCGGCGAGACCCAGTACTTC
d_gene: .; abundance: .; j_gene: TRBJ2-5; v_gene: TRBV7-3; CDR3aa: CASSLRSQETQYF; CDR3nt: TGTGCCAGCAGCTTACGGTCCCAAGAGACCCAGTACTTC
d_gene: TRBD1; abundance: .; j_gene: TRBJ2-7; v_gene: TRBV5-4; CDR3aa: CASSLDLQGASYEQYF; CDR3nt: TGTGCCAGCAGCTTGGATCTCCAGGGGGCCTCCTACGAGCAGTACTTC
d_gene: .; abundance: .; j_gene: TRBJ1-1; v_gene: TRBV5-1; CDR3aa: CASSLVAGDTEAFF; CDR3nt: TGCGCCAGCAGCTTGGTAGCCGGGGACACTGAAGCTTTCTTT
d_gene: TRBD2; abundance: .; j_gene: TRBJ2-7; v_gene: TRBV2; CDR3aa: CASRGLAGAYEQYF; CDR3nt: TGTGCCAGCCGAGGACTAGCGGGTGCCTACGAGCAGTACTTC
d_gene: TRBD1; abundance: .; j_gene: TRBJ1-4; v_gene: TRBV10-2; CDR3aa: CASKPGQDNEKLFF; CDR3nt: TGCGCCAGCAAACCGGGACAGGATAATGAAAAACTGTTTTTT
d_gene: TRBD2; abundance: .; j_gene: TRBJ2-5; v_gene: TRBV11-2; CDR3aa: CASSLGLAGAETQYF; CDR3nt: TGTGCCAGCAGCTTGGGACTAGCGGGAGCAGAGACCCAGTACTTC
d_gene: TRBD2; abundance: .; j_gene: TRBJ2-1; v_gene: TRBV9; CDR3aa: CASSVEGRGYNEQFF; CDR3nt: TGTGCCAGCAGCGTAGAGGGGAGGGGCTACAATGAGCAGTTCTTC
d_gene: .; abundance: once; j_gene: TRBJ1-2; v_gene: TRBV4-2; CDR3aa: CASSQTETYGYTF; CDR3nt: TGTGCCAGCAGCCAGACAGAGACTTACGGCTACACCTTC
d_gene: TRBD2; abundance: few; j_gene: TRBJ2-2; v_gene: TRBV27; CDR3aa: CASSYSSGTSGNLAGELFF; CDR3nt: TGTGCCAGCAGTTACTCCTCCGGGACTAGCGGGAATCTCGCCGGGGAGCTGTTTTTT
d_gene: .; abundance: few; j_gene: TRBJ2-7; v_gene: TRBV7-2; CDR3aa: CASSPWTATSYEQYF; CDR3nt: TGTGCCAGCAGCCCCTGGACAGCGACCTCCTACGAGCAGTACTTC
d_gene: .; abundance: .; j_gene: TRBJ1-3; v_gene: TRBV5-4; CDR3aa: CASSFAGSGNTIYF; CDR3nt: TGTGCCAGCAGCTTCGCGGGCTCTGGAAACACCATATATTTT
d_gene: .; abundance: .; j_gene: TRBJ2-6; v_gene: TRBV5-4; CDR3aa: CASSPPRAGANVLTF; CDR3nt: TGTGCCAGCAGCCCCCCCAGGGCTGGGGCCAACGTCCTGACTTTC
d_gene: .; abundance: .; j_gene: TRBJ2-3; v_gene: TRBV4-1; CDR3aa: CASSQTSAGARTDTQYF; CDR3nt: TGCGCCAGCAGCCAAACTAGTGCGGGGGCGCGCACAGATACGCAGTATTTT
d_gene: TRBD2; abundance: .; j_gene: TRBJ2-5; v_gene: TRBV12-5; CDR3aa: CASGSGLAGAYQETQYF; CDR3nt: TGTGCTAGTGGCTCCGGACTAGCGGGAGCTTACCAAGAGACCCAGTACTTC
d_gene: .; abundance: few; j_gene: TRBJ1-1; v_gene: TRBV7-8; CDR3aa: CASSLYGGTNTEAFF; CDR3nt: TGTGCCAGCAGCTTATACGGCGGCACAAATACTGAAGCTTTCTTT
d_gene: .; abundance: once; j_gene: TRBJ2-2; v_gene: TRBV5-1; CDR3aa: CASRESTGELFF; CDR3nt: TGCGCCAGCAGAGAGTCCACCGGGGAGCTGTTTTTT
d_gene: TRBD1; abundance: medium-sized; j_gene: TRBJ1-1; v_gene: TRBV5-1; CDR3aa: CASSFRTGTEAFF; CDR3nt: TGCGCCAGCAGCTTCAGGACAGGGACTGAAGCTTTCTTT